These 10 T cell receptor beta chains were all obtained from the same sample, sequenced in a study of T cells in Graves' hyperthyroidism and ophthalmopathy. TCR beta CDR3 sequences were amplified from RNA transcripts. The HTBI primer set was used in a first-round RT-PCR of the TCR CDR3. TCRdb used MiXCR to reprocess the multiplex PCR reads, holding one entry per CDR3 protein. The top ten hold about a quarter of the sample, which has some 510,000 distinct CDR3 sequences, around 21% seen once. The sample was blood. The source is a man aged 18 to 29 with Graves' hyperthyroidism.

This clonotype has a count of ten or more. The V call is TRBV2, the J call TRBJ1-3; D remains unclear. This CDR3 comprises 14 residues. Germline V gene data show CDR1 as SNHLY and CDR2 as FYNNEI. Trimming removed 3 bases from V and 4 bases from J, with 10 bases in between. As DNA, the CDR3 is TGTGCCAGCAGTGATGGACTAGCAGGAAACACCATATATTTT. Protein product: CASSDGLAGNTIYF.

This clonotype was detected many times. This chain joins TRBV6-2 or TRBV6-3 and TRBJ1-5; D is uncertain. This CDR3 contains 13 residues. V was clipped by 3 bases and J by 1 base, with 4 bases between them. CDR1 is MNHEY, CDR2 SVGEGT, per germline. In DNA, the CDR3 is TGTGCCAGCAGTTATTGGAGCAATCAGCCCCAGCATTTT. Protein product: CASSYWSNQPQHF.

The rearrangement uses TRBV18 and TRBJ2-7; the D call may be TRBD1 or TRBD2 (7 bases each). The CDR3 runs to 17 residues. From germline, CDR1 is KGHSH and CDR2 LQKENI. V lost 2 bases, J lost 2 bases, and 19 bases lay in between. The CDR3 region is CASSPGATRGGPYEQYF. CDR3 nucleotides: TGTGCCAGCTCACCAGGTGCGACCAGGGGGGGTCCCTACGAGCAGTACTTC.

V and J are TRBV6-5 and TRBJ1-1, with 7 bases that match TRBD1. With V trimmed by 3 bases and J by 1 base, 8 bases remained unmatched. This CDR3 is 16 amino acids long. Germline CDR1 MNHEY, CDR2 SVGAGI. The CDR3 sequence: CASSYSGQTRNTEAFF. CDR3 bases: TGTGCCAGCAGTTATTCGGGACAGACACGGAACACTGAAGCTTTCTTT.

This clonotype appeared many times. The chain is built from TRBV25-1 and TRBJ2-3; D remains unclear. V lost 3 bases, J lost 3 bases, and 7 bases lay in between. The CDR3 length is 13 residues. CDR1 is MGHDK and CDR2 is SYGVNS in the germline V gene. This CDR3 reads CASSDYPTDTQYF. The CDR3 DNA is TGTGCCAGCAGTGACTACCCGACAGATACGCAGTATTTT.

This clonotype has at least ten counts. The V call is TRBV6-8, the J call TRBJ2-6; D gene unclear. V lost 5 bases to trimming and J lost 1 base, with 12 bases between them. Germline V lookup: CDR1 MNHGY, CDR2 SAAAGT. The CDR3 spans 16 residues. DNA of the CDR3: TGTGCCAGCAGTATATTACGGAAATCTGGGGCCAACGTCCTGACTTTC. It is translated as CASSILRKSGANVLTF.

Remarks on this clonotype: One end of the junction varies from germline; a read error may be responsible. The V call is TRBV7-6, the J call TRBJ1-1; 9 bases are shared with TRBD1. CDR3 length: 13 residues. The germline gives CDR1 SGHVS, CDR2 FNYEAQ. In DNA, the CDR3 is TGTGTCAGCAGCTTGGGACAGGGCTTAGAAGCTTTCTTT. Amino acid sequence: CVSSLGQGLEAFF.

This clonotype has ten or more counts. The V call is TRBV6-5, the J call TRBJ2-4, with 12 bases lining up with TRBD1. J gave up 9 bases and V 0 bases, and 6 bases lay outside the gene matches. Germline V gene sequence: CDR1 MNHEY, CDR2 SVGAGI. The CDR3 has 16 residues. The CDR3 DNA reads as TGTGCCAGCAGTTACTCCCGCGGGACAGGGGGCAGCATTCAGTACTTC. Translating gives CASSYSRGTGGSIQYF.

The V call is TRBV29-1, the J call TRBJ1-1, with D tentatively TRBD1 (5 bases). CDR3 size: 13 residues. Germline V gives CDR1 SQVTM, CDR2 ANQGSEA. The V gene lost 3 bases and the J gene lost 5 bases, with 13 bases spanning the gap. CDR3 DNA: TGCAGCGTTGATGGAAGGGGTGGGACTGAAGCTTTCTTT. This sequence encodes CSVDGRGGTEAFF.

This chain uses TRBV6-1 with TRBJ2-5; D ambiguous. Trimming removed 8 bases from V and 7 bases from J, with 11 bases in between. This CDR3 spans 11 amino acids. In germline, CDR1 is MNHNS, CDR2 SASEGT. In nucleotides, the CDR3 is TGTGCCAGCTCGGTTGGGTGGACCCAGTACTTC. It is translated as CASSVGWTQYF.